Listed below are T cell receptor beta chains from one sample, sequenced in a study of cytomegalovirus exposure and HLA in healthy donors. Profiled with immunoSEQ multiplex PCR; TCRdb holds only in-frame clones, not every one. The sample shows 130,000 or so clones, roughly 90% of them seen only once. Sample: PBMCs. These receptors all stem from a woman in her thirties or forties in good health and CMV-seronegative. CDR3s include the opening cysteine and the closing phenylalanine or tryptophan. A D gene is named only where the DNA matches it firmly.

j_call v_call d_call cdr3_nt cdr3_aa
TRBJ1-3 TRBV5-1 NA TGCGCCAGCAGCCCGTTAGGGGAAGCTGGAAACACCATATATTTT CASSPLGEAGNTIYF
TRBJ1-2 TRBV7-2 TRBD1 TGTGCCAGCAGCTTAGTTGGGACAGGTCTGAATGGCTACACCTTC CASSLVGTGLNGYTF
TRBJ1-2 TRBV5-1 TRBD1 TGCGCCAGCAGCGGGCACCCGGGACAGGGGCTACACTATGGCTACACCTTC CASSGHPGQGLHYGYTF
TRBJ2-7 TRBV6-1 NA TGTGCCAGCAAGGCGGGAGGCAACAGGGGCGAGCAGTACTTC CASKAGGNRGEQYF
TRBJ2-1 TRBV6-5 NA TGTGCCAGCAGTTACCCGTCGAGGCGAGAGCAGTTCTTC CASSYPSRREQFF
TRBJ2-7 TRBV27 NA TGTGCCAGCAGTCTCCGGGACAAGACCTACGAGCAGTACTTC CASSLRDKTYEQYF
TRBJ2-7 TRBV9 TRBD2 TGTGCCAGCAGCGAACGGCCACTAGCGTCCGGCCTCTACGAGCAGTACTTC CASSERPLASGLYEQYF
TRBJ1-2 TRBV9 TRBD1 TGTGCCAGCAGCGTAGGCCGGACAGGGGATGGCTACACCTTC CASSVGRTGDGYTF
TRBJ2-7 TRBV7-2 NA TGTGCCAGCAGCTTAGCGATGGGGAGAGACTACGAGCAGTACTTC CASSLAMGRDYEQYF
TRBJ2-7 TRBV11-2 TRBD1 TGTGCCAGCAGCTGGGGTGGACAGGGGGCCTACGAGCAGTACTTC CASSWGGQGAYEQYF